This T cell receptor beta chain was documented in a study of metastatic and nonmetastatic thyroid tumors. Background on the study: It was across blood and tumor or nodule tissue from malignant and benign thyroid patients that repertoires were compared.

Ahead of thyroid surgery, no patient had received treatment of any kind. As originally analysed: What underpinned the distant-metastasis classifier for papillary thyroid cancer was the set of CDR3 differences across clinicopathological groups. TCRdb reprocessed the PCR reads using MiXCR. The V and J calls and clone size come from TCRdb's table, not from the authors' own analysis. The table has about 60,000 clones, around 15% seen once. At least ten counts were recorded for this clone. The sample has other DNA sequences that encode this CDR3 too. Germline-derived CDR1 and CDR2 are SGHDT and YYEEEE. This CDR3 is built from 15 residues. J was trimmed by 5 bases and V by 4 bases; bases with no gene match: 7.

The clonotype originates from a male donor with papillary thyroid cancer or a benign thyroid nodule (not recorded which). Some clones in this sample may be carry-over from other donors' samples. Sample: blood. This chain connects TRBV5-6 to TRBJ2-7; TRBD1 matches at 12 bases. CDR3 in DNA: TGTGCCAGCAGCAGCGGGACAGGGGGCATCAACGAGCAGTACTTC. This sequence encodes CASSSGTGGINEQYF.